This TCR beta chain came from a study of regulatory T cells in long-lasting Graves disease. Concerning this clonotype itself: This may stem from a read error, because a much larger clone lies one nucleotide away.

The germline V gene encodes CDR1 SNHLY and CDR2 FYNNEI. This CDR3 contains 13 residues. Trimming cost V 4 bases and J 10 bases, with 11 bases left between them. HTBI primers from iRepertoire and Arm-PCR of CDR3 regions yielded the TCR beta libraries. Using its own MiXCR run on the multiplex PCR reads, TCRdb lists one record per CDR3 protein. The sample shows about 350,000 distinct CDR3 sequences, 16% of them seen only once. Regarding time point: newly diagnosed GD, antithyroid drugs for less than 3 months. TCR sequences were obtained from RNA taken from PBMCs. The same sample was also studied in work on T cells in Graves' hyperthyroidism and ophthalmopathy.

The chain recombines TRBV2 with TRBJ1-6; D unresolved. The starting material was peripheral blood mononuclear cells (PBMCs), obtained at new diagnosis, from a patient treated with antithyroid drugs. The TCR comes from a woman aged 18-30 years with Graves disease. In DNA, the CDR3 is TGTGCCAGCAGTGGTAGTGTTGGATCACCCCTCCACTTT. This encodes CASSGSVGSPLHF.